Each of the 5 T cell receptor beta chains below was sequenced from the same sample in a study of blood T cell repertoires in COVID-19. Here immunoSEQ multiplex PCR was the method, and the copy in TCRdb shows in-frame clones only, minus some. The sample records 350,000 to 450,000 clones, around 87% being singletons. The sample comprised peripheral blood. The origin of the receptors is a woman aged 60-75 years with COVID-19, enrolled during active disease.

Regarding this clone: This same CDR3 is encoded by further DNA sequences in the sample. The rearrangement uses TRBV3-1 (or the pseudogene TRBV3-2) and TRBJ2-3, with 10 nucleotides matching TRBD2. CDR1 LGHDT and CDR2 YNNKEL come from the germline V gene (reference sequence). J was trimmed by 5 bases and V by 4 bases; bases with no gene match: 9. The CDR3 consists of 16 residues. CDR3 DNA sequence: TGTGCCAGCAGCCGCAGAGTAGCGGGGGGTGGAGATACGCAGTATTTT. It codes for CASSRRVAGGGDTQYF.

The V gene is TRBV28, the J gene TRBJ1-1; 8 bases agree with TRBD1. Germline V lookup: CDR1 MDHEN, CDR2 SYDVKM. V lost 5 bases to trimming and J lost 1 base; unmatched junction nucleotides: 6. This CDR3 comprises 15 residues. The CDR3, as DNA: TGTGCCAGCAGTACCCGGACAGGGTGGAACACTGAAGCTTTCTTT. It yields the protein CASSTRTGWNTEAFF.

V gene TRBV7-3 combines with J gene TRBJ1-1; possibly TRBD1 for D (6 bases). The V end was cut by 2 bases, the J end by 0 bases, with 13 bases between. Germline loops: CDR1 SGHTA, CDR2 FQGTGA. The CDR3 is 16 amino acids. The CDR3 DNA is TGTGCCAGCAGCTTACAGGGGCCCAATATGAACACTGAAGCTTTCTTT. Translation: CASSLQGPNMNTEAFF.

The CDR3 is CASSVAAGGLIGELFF. CDR3 DNA sequence: TGTGCCAGCAGCGTAGCGGCGGGGGGGCTCATCGGGGAGCTGTTTTTT. The genes are TRBV9 and TRBJ2-2, with 9 bases identical to TRBD2. This CDR3 has 16 residues. Germline V gene data show CDR1 as SGDLS and CDR2 as YYNGEE. V dropped 0 bases and J dropped 7; count of bases not matched to a gene: 7.

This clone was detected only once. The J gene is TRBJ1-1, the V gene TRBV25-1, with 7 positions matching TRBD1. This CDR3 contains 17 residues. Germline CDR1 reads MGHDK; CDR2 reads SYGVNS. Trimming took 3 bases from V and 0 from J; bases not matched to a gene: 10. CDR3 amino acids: CASSDGWDSTLNTEAFF. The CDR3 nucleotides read TGTGCCAGCAGTGACGGGTGGGACAGTACTTTGAACACTGAAGCTTTCTTT.